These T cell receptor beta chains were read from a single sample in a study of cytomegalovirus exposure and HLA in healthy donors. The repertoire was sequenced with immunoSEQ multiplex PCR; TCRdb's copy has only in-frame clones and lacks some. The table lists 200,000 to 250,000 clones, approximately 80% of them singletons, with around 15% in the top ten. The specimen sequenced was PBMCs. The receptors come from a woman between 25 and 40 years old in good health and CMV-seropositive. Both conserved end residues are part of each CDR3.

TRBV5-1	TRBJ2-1	CASSLLTQGDEQFF
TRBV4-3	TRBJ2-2	CASSQVMGPANTGELFF
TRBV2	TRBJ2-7	CASSVTYEQYF
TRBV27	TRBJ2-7	CASSFVGTPYYEQYF
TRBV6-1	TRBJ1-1	CASIRGMENTEAFF
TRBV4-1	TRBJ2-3	CASSQIRDRATDTQYF
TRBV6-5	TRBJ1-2	CASSSNRNYGYTF
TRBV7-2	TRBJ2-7	CASSPYRGLYEQYF
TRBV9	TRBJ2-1	CASNAAGLAGANEQFF
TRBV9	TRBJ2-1	CASSQGLAGVLYNEQFF
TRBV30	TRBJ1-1	CAWSVGTGPPEAFF
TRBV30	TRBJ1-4	CAWRDLASNEKLFF
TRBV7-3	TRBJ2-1	CASSSTGAYNEQFF
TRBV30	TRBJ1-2	CAWSTRIFYGYTF
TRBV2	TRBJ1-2	CASSGDPGGEHGYTF
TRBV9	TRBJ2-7	CASSGTTQTYEQYF
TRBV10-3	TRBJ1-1	CAISDRTDAFF
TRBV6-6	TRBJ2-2	CASRLGLAVTGELFF